This T cell receptor (beta chain) came from a study of cytomegalovirus exposure and HLA in healthy donors. It was with 60 Vbeta and 13 Jbeta primers that the PCR ran. TCRdb's copy holds only in-frame clones and misses some; the assay was immunoSEQ multiplex PCR. Of more than 70,000 clones in the sample, over 75% were seen once. Donors had nominal health at sampling but likely had unrecorded immune exposures. CDR3 length equals 14 residues. Germline V gene data show CDR1 as MNHEY and CDR2 as SMNVEV (reference sequence). V lost 6 bases and J 6 bases, leaving 14 bases between the germline ends. In the case of this clone: Antigen unknown.

Study findings and constraints: Among immune exposure information, only CMV serostatus was available.

This receptor was obtained from a boy younger than 18 in good health and CMV-seronegative. The sample consisted of PBMCs. V usage is TRBV27 and J usage is TRBJ2-2, with D tentatively TRBD1 (5 bases). CDR3 sequence: CASSLAGLAGELFF. The CDR3 nucleotides read TGTGCCAGCAGCCTCGCAGGGTTGGCCGGGGAGCTGTTTTTT.